A single sample is the source of the 23 T cell receptor beta chains below, sequenced in a study of vaccination effects on CD4 cells after COVID-19. The method was immunoSEQ multiplex PCR; TCRdb's version includes in-frame clones alone and lacks a portion of them. The profile shows about 43,000 clones, around 80% of them singletons. CD4+ T cells specific for antigen were expanded with viral peptide pools by the ViraFEST assay before sequencing. Cells that had been cultured for approximately ten days were the source of isolated CD4+ T cells. Nobody among the vaccine recipients had prior SARS-CoV-2 infection (nucleocapsid antibodies were negative). The antigens for these receptors are not known. Source: CD4+ T cells from PBMCs cultured with SARS-CoV-2 spike peptides, taken before COVID-19 vaccination. The receptors here all came from a human donor who received a COVID-19 vaccine.

V gene TRBV4-1 combines with J gene TRBJ2-5; D ambiguous. The CDR3 totals 15 residues. Germline CDR1 reads MGHRA; CDR2 reads YSYEKL. Trimming took off 1 base at V and 2 bases at J, with 11 bases between the two ends. The CDR3 reads CASSQGISEQETQYF. DNA of the CDR3: TGCGCCAGCAGCCAAGGGATCAGTGAGCAAGAGACCCAGTACTTC.

The chain carries TRBV5-6 and TRBJ2-6; D call uncertain. CDR1 SGHDT and CDR2 YYEEEE come from the germline V gene. CDR3 length equals 16 residues. Trimming removed 3 bases from V and 4 bases from J, with 14 bases in between. The chain's CDR3 is CASSYRQAGGANVLTF. CDR3 bases: TGTGCCAGCAGCTACCGACAAGCCGGGGGGGCCAACGTCCTGACTTTC.

The chain couples TRBV7-9 to TRBJ2-3, with 9 bases that match TRBD1. CDR1 is SEHNR, CDR2 FQNEAQ, per germline (reference sequence). The junction had 6 bases not matched to a gene; V was cut back by 1 base and J by 4 bases. The CDR3 is made up of 16 amino acids. CDR3 loop: CASSLGLTGGADTQYF. CDR3 bases: TGTGCCAGCAGCTTAGGATTGACAGGGGGTGCAGATACGCAGTATTTT. Full variable domain (rest looked up from reference TRBV7-9 and TRBJ2-3): DTGVSQNPRHKITKRGQNVTFRCDPISEHNRLYWYRQTLGQGPEFLTYFQNEAQLEKSRLLSDRFSAERPKGSFSTLEIQRTEQGDSAMYLCASSLGLTGGADTQYFGPGTRLTVL.

In this sample, this clone turned up a few times. The chain employs TRBV4-3 and TRBJ1-6; D is uncertain. CDR3 length: 13 amino acids. Trimming removed 0 bases at V and 10 bases at J, with 7 bases between. CDR1 and CDR2 from the germline V gene are LGHNA and YSLEER. CDR3 DNA: TGCGCCAGCAGCCAAGATCGACGGTCACCCCTCCACTTT. The encoded protein is CASSQDRRSPLHF.

The CDR3 DNA is TGTGCCAGCAGCCAAGTCTACTCTGGAAACACCATATATTTT. Protein: CASSQVYSGNTIYF. The chain carries TRBV3-1 (or the pseudogene TRBV3-2) and TRBJ1-3; D unclear. The CDR3 is made up of 14 amino acids. V was cut by 1 base and J by 0 bases, with 4 bases left in between. The germline CDR1 and CDR2 sequences are LGHDT and YNNKEL (reference sequence).

The chain uses TRBV12-5 and TRBJ2-6; D is unclear. Trimming took off 0 bases at V and 0 bases at J, with 6 bases between the two ends. Germline CDR1 reads LGHNT; CDR2 reads FRNRAP. This CDR3 is 16 amino acids long. CDR3 sequence: CASGLVMGSGANVLTF. As DNA, the CDR3 is TGTGCTAGTGGTTTGGTAATGGGCTCTGGGGCCAACGTCCTGACTTTC.

This chain connects TRBV19 to TRBJ2-4; 8 bases are a match to TRBD1. This CDR3 has 19 amino acids. Germline V gives CDR1 LNHDA, CDR2 SQIVND (reference sequence). The trim removed 6 bases at V and 1 base at J, leaving 17 bases unmatched. CDR3 sequence: CASSTRPGTGTEAKNIQYF. CDR3 DNA sequence: TGTGCCAGTAGCACACGTCCCGGGACAGGAACGGAGGCCAAAAACATTCAGTACTTC.

This clone was seen a few times. The chain carries TRBV11-2 and TRBJ2-5; D call uncertain. V was trimmed by 3 bases and J by 2 bases, leaving 1 base between them. Looked up from germline, CDR1 is SGHAT and CDR2 is FQNNGV. This CDR3 is 11 amino acids long. The CDR3 reads CASSLQETQYF. In DNA form, the CDR3 reads TGTGCCAGCAGCTTGCAAGAGACCCAGTACTTC.

The rearrangement joins TRBV30 to TRBJ1-4; no definite D call. The CDR3 contains 13 residues. With 3 bases removed from V and 8 bases from J, the gap between germline ends came to 13 bases. From germline, CDR1 is GTSNPN and CDR2 SVGIG (reference sequence). CDR3 nucleotide sequence: TGTGCCTGGAGATATGGAGGGTCCGAAAAACTGTTTTTT. Encoded protein: CAWRYGGSEKLFF.

This sequence joins TRBV6-6 and TRBJ1-3; 7 bases are shared with TRBD1. Germline lookup yields CDR1 MNHNY and CDR2 SVGAGI (reference sequence). CDR3 size: 15 residues. The V and J ends lost 4 bases and 0 bases, in that order; junction bases with no gene match: 3. The DNA of the CDR3 is TGTGCCAGCAGTTTTGGGACAGACTCTGGAAACACCATATATTTT. Its protein is CASSFGTDSGNTIYF.

This clone has just a few counts. J is TRBJ2-4 and V is TRBV12-5, with 13 bases that match TRBD2. Germline assignment: CDR1 LGHNT and CDR2 FRNRAP. This CDR3 is 19 amino acids long. V dropped 6 bases and J dropped 1; count of bases not matched to a gene: 12. The CDR3 region has the DNA TGTGCTAGTGGCCCGACCGGGACTAGCGGGGCAGGGGCCAAAAACATTCAGTACTTC. It translates to CASGPTGTSGAGAKNIQYF.

This clone was observed once. The gene calls are TRBV19 and TRBJ1-2; 10 bases map to TRBD1. Looked up from germline, CDR1 is LNHDA and CDR2 is SQIVND (reference sequence). V lost 5 bases to trimming and J lost 5 bases; unmatched junction nucleotides: 8. The CDR3 length is 15 residues. Written as DNA, the CDR3 is TGTGCCAGTAGTCCCGGACAGGGGGGTATTTATGGCTACACCTTC. It translates to CASSPGQGGIYGYTF.

This clone was counted a few times. J is TRBJ1-2 and V is TRBV5-5, with D perhaps matching TRBD1 (6 bases). V lost 4 bases and J lost 6, with 22 bases in between. The germline CDR1 and CDR2 sequences are SGHKS and YYEKEE (reference sequence). CDR3 length: 16 residues. The CDR3 here is CASSRFRDTGVNGYTF. The CDR3 coding sequence is TGTGCCAGCAGCAGATTCAGGGACACGGGGGTAAATGGCTACACCTTC. Based on the CDR3 plus reference TRBV5-5 and TRBJ1-2, the full variable domain is DAGVTQSPTHLIKTRGQQVTLRCSPISGHKSVSWYQQVLGQGPQFIFQYYEKEERGRGNFPDRFSARQFPNYSSELNVNALLLGDSALYLCASSRFRDTGVNGYTFGSGTRLTVV.

This sequence joins TRBV5-1 and TRBJ2-3, with unresolved D. The V gene lost 0 bases and the J gene lost 3 bases, with 8 bases spanning the gap. The germline V gene has CDR1 SGHRS and CDR2 YFSETQ. This CDR3 has 14 amino acids. CDR3 sequence: CASSLDVQTDTQYF. The CDR3 DNA reads TGCGCCAGCAGCTTGGACGTCCAAACAGATACGCAGTATTTT.

The chain recombines TRBV7-8 with TRBJ2-5, with a possible D match to TRBD1 (6 bases). CDR3 length: 13 residues. V lost 5 bases to trimming and J lost 7 bases, with 14 bases between them. Per the germline V gene, CDR1 is SGHVS and CDR2 is FQNEAQ. CDR3 sequence (DNA): TGTGCCAGCAGCCTTGACAGGTCGGGGACCCAGTACTTC. It yields the protein CASSLDRSGTQYF.

V and J are TRBV28 and TRBJ1-4; unclear D gene. There are 14 residues in the CDR3. Germline lookup yields CDR1 MDHEN and CDR2 SYDVKM. V lost 3 bases and J lost 0, with 5 bases in between. CDR3 DNA sequence: TGTGCCAGCAGTTTGGAAGCAACTAATGAAAAACTGTTTTTT. Its translation is CASSLEATNEKLFF.

V and J are TRBV5-1 and TRBJ2-5; D gene uncertain. The ends were cut back, 2 bases at V and 5 bases at J, with 10 bases in the middle. Germline V gene data show CDR1 as SGHRS and CDR2 as YFSETQ. The CDR3 is 13 amino acids. The DNA of the CDR3 is TGCGCCAGCAGCTTTTCTGCCTTCGAGACCCAGTACTTC. This translates into CASSFSAFETQYF.

This chain links TRBV21-1 with TRBJ1-1. TRBV21-1 is a listed pseudogene. This CDR3 is built from 16 residues. The CDR3 here is CASSLQPGPRNTEAFF. The CDR3 nucleotides read TGTGCCAGCAGCCTTCAACCGGGACCGAGGAACACTGAAGCTTTCTTT.

The chain employs TRBV5-6 and TRBJ1-2; D remains ambiguous. CDR1 is SGHDT and CDR2 is YYEEEE in the germline V gene. V lost 0 bases and J 1 base, leaving 10 bases between the germline ends. This CDR3 contains 15 residues. The chain's CDR3 is CASSLGQSINYGYTF. CDR3 in DNA: TGTGCCAGCAGCTTGGGGCAAAGTATTAACTATGGCTACACCTTC.

The genes are TRBV24-1 and TRBJ2-1; possibly TRBD1 for D (6 bases). V lost 7 bases, J lost 7 bases, and 13 bases lay in between. CDR1 is KGHDR and CDR2 is SFDVKD in the germline V gene. CDR3 length: 13 amino acids. The chain's CDR3 is CATSSGDINEQFF. CDR3 bases: TGTGCCACCAGCAGTGGGGACATTAATGAGCAGTTCTTC.

This clone was detected only once. V and J are TRBV28 and TRBJ1-5; D gene uncertain. Germline CDR1 MDHEN, CDR2 SYDVKM. This CDR3 contains 15 residues. The V end was cut by 2 bases, the J end by 3 bases, with 11 bases between. CDR3: CASSLPGMNNQPQHF. The CDR3 bases are TGTGCCAGCAGTTTACCCGGGATGAACAATCAGCCCCAGCATTTT. The full variable domain, in which reference TRBV28 and TRBJ1-5 provide the parts outside the CDR3, is DVKVTQSSRYLVKRTGEKVFLECVQDMDHENMFWYRQDPGLGLRLIYFSYDVKMKEKGDIPEGYSVSREKKERFSLILESASTNQTSMYLCASSLPGMNNQPQHFGDGTRLSIL.

The chain links TRBV6-5 to TRBJ1-1; D unresolved. Per germline, CDR1 MNHEY and CDR2 SVGAGI. V was shortened by 6 bases and J by 1 base, with 12 bases between the two germline ends. The CDR3 is 14 amino acids. The CDR3 DNA sequence: TGTGCCAGCAGCGCGACACTTTGGAACACTGAAGCTTTCTTT. Amino acids: CASSATLWNTEAFF.

This rearrangement joins TRBV6-5 to TRBJ1-6; D gene unclear. The CDR3 length is 15 residues. Germline V gene lookup returns CDR1 MNHEY and CDR2 SVGAGI. V gave up 10 bases and J gave up 7 bases, with 20 bases separating them. The CDR3 DNA sequence: TGTGCCACCGAGGGCAGTCCCAATAGAAATTCACCCCTCCACTTT. The encoded protein is CATEGSPNRNSPLHF.